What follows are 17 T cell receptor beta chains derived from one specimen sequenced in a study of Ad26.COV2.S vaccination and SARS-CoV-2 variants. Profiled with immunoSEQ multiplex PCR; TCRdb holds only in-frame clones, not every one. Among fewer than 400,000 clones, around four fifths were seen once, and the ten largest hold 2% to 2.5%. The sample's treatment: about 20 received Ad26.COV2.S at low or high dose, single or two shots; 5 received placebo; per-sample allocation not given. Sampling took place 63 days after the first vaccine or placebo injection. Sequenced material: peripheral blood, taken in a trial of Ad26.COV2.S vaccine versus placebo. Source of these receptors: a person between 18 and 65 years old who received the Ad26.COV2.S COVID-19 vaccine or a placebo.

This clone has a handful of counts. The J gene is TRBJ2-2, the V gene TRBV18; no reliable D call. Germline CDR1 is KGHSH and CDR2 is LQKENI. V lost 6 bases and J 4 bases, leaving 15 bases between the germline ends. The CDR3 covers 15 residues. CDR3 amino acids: CASSTGGRSTGELFF. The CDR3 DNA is TGTGCCAGCTCGACCGGTGGCAGAAGCACCGGGGAGCTGTTTTTT.

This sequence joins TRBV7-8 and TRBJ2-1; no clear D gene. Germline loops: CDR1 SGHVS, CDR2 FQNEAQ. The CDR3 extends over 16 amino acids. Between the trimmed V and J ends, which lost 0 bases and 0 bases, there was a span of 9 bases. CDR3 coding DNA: TGTGCCAGCAGCTTAGCGCGGCTAGTCTCCTACAATGAGCAGTTCTTC. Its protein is CASSLARLVSYNEQFF. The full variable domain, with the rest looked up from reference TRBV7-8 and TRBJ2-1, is GAGVSQSPRYKVAKRGQDVALRCDPISGHVSLFWYQQALGQGPEFLTYFQNEAQLDKSGLPSDRFFAERPEGSVSTLKIQRTQQEDSAVYLCASSLARLVSYNEQFFGPGTRLTVL.

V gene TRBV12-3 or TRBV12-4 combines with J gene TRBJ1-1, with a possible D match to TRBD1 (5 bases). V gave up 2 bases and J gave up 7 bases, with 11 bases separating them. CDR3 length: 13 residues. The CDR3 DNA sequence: TGTGCCAGCAGTTTAAGTGGGGCGAATGAAGCTTTCTTT. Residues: CASSLSGANEAFF.

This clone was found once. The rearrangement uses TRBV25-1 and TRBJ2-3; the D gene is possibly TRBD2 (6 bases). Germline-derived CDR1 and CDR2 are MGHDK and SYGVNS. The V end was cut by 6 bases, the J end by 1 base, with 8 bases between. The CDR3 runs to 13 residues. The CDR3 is CASRGEGTDTQYF. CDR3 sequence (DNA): TGTGCCAGCAGGGGGGAGGGCACAGATACGCAGTATTTT. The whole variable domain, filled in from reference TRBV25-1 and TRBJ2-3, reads EADIYQTPRYLVIGTGKKITLECSQTMGHDKMYWYQQDPGMELHLIHYSYGVNSTEKGDLSSESTVSRIRTEHFPLTLESARPSHTSQYLCASRGEGTDTQYFGPGTRLTVL.

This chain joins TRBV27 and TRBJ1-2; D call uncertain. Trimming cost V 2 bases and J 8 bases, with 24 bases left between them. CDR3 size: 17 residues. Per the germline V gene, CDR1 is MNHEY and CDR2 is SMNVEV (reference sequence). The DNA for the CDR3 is TGTGCCAGCAGTTTAAGGCGGAGTGTTGGTGACTTAACAGGCTACACCTTC. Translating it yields CASSLRRSVGDLTGYTF.

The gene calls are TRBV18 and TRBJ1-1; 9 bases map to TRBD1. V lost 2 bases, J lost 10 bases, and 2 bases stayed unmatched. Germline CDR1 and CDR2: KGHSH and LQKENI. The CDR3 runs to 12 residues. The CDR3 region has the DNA TGTGCCAGCTCACCAGCGGACAGGGGAGCTTTCTTT. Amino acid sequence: CASSPADRGAFF.

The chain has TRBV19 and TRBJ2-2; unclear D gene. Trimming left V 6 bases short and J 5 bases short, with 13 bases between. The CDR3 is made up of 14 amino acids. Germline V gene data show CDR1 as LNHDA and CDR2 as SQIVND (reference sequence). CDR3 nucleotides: TGTGCCAGTAGCCGTCCGGCTGGGACCGGGGAGCTGTTTTTT. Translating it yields CASSRPAGTGELFF.

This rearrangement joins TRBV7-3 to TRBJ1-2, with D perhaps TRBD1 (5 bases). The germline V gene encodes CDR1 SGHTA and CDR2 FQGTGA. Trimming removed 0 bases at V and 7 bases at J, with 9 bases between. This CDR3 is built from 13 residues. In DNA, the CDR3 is TGTGCCAGCAGCTTAACGGCAGGGTCTGGCTACACCTTC. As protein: CASSLTAGSGYTF.

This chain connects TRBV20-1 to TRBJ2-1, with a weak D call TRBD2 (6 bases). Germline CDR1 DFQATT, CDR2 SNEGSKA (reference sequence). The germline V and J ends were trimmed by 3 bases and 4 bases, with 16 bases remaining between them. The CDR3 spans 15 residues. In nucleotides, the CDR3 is TGCAGTGCTAGTCCCATAACGGGGGAATACAATGAGCAGTTCTTC. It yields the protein CSASPITGEYNEQFF.

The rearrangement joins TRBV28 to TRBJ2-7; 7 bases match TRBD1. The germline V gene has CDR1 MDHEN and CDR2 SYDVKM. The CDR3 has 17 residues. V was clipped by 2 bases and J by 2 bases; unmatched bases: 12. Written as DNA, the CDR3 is TGTGCCAGCAGTTTAAAACAGGGGTACGGGTTAGCCTACGAGCAGTACTTC. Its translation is CASSLKQGYGLAYEQYF. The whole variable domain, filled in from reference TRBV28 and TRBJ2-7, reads DVKVTQSSRYLVKRTGEKVFLECVQDMDHENMFWYRQDPGLGLRLIYFSYDVKMKEKGDIPEGYSVSREKKERFSLILESASTNQTSMYLCASSLKQGYGLAYEQYFGPGTRLTVT.

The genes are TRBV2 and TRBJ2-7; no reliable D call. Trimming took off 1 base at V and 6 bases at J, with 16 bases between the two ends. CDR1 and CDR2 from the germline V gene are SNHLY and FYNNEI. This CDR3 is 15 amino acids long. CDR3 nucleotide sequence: TGTGCCAGCAGTGAAGTTGCTGGGCTCTTGGGCGAGCAGTACTTC. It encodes CASSEVAGLLGEQYF.

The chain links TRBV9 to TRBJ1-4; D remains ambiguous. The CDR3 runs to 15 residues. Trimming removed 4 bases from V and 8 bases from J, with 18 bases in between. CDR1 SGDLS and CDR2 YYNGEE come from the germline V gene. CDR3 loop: CASSPIGQGYEKLFF. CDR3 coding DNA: TGTGCCAGCAGCCCCATCGGGCAAGGGTACGAAAAACTGTTTTTT.

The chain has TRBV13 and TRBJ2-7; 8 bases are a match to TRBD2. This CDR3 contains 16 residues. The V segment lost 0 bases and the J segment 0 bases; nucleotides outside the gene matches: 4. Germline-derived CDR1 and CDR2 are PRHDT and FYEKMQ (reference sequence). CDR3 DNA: TGTGCCAGCAGCTTAGGGACTAGCGAGAGCTCCTACGAGCAGTACTTC. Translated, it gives CASSLGTSESSYEQYF.

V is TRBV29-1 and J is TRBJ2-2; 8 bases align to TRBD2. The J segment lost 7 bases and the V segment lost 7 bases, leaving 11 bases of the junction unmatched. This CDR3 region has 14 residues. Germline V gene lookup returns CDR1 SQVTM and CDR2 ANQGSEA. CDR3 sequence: CSGRGAEQNGELFF. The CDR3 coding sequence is TGCAGCGGGCGGGGGGCGGAACAGAACGGGGAGCTGTTTTTT.

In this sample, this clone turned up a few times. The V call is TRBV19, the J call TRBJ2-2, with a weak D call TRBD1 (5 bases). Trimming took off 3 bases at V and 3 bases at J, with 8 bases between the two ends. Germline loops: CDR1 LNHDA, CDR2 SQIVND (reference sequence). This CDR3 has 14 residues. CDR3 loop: CASSMDKHTGELFF. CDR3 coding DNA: TGTGCCAGTAGTATGGACAAACACACCGGGGAGCTGTTTTTT.

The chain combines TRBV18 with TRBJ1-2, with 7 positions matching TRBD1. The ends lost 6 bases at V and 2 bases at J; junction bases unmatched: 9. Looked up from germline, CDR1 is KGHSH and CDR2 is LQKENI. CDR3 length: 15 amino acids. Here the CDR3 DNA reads TGTGCCAGCTCCCCGATGACAGGGAAGAACTATGGCTACACCTTC. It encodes CASSPMTGKNYGYTF. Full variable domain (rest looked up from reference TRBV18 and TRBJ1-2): NAGVMQNPRHLVRRRGQEARLRCSPMKGHSHVYWYRQLPEEGLKFMVYLQKENIIDESGMPKERFSAEFPKEGPSILRIQQVVRGDSAAYFCASSPMTGKNYGYTFGSGTRLTVV.

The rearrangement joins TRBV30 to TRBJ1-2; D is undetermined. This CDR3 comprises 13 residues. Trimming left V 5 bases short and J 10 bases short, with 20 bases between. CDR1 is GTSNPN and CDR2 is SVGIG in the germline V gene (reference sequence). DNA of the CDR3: TGTGCCTGGTCAATGGACGGAATAGCAGACTACACCTTC. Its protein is CAWSMDGIADYTF.